This T cell receptor beta chain was found in a study of post-analysis software for immune sequencing data. Study information: Relapsing-remitting, secondary progressive and progressive-relapsing courses of multiple sclerosis were included.

Prepared libraries of TCR beta cDNA carried unique molecular identifiers. Once 1 to 10 million T cells were used, hundreds of thousands of cDNA molecules resulted. TCRdb passed the PCR reads through MiXCR, listing each CDR3 protein once. The sample contains about half a million distinct CDR3 sequences, 40% to 55% of which appear only once. Study results and limitations: Among 5 or 6 TRBV segments more frequent in patients than controls were TRBV5-6, TRBV5-1 and TRBV20-1. Strong co-clustering by F measure was evident for samples that had been prepared in the same batch. The study found significantly lower normalized Chao1 diversity in multiple sclerosis patients than in controls.

This clonotype was seen a handful of times. Its target is not known. Germline-derived CDR1 and CDR2 are SGHTA and FQGTGA. This CDR3 is built from 17 residues. The V gene end was trimmed by 5 bases and the J gene end by 3 bases; junction bases not matched to a gene: 14. Source material: blood. This clonotype originated in a girl aged 5-17 years with multiple sclerosis. This chain joins TRBV7-3 and TRBJ2-3, with 7 positions matching TRBD2. The CDR3 loop reads CASSLSRGGSGTDTQYF. The CDR3 DNA follows: TGTGCCAGCAGCCTATCCCGCGGCGGGAGCGGGACAGATACGCAGTATTTT.